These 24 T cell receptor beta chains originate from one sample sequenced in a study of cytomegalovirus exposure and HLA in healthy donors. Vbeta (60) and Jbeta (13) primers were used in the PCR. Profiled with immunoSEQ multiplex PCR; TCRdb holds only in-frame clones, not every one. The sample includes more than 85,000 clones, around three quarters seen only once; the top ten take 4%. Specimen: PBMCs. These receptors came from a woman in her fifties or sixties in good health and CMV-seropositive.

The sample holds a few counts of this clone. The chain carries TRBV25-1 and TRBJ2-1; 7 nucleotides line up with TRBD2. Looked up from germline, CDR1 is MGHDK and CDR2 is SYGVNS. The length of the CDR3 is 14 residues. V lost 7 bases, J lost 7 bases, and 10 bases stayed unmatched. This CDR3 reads CASTPWGGGNEQFF. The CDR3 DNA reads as TGTGCCAGCACCCCCTGGGGGGGAGGAAATGAGCAGTTCTTC.

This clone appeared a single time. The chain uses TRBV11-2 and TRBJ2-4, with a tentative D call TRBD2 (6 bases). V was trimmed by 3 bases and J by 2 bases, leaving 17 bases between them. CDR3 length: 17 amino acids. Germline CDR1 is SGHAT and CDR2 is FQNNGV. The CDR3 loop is CASSFPAGRGTKNIQYF. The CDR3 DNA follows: TGTGCCAGCAGCTTCCCTGCAGGACGCGGGACCAAAAACATTCAGTACTTC.

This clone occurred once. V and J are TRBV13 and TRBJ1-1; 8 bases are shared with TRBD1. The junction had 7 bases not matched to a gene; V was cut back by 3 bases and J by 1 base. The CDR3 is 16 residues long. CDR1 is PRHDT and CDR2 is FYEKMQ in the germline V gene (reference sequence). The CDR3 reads CASSLTGDTRNTEAFF. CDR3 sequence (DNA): TGTGCCAGCAGCTTGACAGGGGACACTAGGAACACTGAAGCTTTCTTT.

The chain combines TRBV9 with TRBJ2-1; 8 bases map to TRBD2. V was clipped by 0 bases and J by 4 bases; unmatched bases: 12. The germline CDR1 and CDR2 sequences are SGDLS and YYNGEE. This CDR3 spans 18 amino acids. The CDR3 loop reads CASSVALTAGVEYNEQFF. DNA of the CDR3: TGTGCCAGCAGCGTAGCTCTCACAGCGGGAGTGGAGTACAATGAGCAGTTCTTC.

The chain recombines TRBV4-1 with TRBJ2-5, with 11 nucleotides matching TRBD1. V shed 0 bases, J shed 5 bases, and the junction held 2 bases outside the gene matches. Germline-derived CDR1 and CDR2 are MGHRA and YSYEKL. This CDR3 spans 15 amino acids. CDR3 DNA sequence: TGCGCCAGCAGCCAAGACGGGACAGGGGGTGAGACCCAGTACTTC. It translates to CASSQDGTGGETQYF.

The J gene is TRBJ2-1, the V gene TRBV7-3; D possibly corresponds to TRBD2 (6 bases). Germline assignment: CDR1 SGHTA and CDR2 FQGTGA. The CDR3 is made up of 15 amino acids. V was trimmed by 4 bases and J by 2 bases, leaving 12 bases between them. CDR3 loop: CASSSGSRAYNEQFF. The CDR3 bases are TGTGCCAGCAGCTCCGGGAGTAGAGCCTACAATGAGCAGTTCTTC.

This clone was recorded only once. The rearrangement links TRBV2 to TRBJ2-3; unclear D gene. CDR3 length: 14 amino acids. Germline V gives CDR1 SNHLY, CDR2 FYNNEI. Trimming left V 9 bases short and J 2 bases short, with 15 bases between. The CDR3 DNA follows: TGTGCCAGAAACTCCCGAGTAAACACAGATACGCAGTATTTT. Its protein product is CARNSRVNTDTQYF.

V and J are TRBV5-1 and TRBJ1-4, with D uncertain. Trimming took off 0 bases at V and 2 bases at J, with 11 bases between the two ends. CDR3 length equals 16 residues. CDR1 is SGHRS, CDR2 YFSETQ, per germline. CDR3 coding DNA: TGCGCCAGCAGCTTGGAGGCGGCGGGGACTAATGAAAAACTGTTTTTT. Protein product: CASSLEAAGTNEKLFF. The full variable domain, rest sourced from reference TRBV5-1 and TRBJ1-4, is KAGVTQTPRYLIKTRGQQVTLSCSPISGHRSVSWYQQTPGQGLQFLFEYFSETQRNKGNFPGRFSGRQFSNSRSEMNVSTLELGDSALYLCASSLEAAGTNEKLFFGSGTQLSVL.

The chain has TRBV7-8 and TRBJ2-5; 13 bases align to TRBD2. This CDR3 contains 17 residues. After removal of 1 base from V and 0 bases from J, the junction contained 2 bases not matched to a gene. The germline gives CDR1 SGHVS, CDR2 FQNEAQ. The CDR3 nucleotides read TGTGCCAGCAGCTTAGGGACTAGCGGGGGCCACCAAGAGACCCAGTACTTC. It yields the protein CASSLGTSGGHQETQYF.

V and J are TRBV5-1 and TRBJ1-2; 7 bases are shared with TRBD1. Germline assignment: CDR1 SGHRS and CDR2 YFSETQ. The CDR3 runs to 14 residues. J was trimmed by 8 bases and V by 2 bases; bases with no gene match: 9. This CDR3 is CASSLLQGSGGYTF. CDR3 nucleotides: TGCGCCAGCAGCTTATTACAGGGGTCAGGCGGCTACACCTTC.

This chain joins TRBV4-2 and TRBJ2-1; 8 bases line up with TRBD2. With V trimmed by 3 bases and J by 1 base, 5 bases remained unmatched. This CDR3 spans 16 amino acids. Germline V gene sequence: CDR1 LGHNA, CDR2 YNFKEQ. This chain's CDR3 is CASSQATSGSYNEQFF. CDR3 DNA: TGTGCCAGCAGCCAGGCCACTAGCGGTTCCTACAATGAGCAGTTCTTC.

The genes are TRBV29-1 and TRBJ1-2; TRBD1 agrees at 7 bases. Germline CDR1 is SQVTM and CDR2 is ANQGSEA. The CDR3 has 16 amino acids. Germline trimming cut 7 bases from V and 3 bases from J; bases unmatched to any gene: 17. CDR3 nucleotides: TGCAGCGGGCAATTGAGCGGGAGACAGGGCCACTATGGCTACACCTTC. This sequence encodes CSGQLSGRQGHYGYTF.

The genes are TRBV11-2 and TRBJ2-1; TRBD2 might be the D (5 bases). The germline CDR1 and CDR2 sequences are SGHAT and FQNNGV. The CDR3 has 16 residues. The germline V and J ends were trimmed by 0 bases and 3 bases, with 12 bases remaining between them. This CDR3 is CASSLEGLAIYNEQFF. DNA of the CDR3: TGTGCCAGCAGCTTAGAGGGTTTAGCGATCTACAATGAGCAGTTCTTC. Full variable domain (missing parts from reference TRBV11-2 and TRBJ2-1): EAGVAQSPRYKIIEKRQSVAFWCNPISGHATLYWYQQILGQGPKLLIQFQNNGVVDDSQLPKDRFSAERLKGVDSTLKIQPAKLEDSAVYLCASSLEGLAIYNEQFFGPGTRLTVL.

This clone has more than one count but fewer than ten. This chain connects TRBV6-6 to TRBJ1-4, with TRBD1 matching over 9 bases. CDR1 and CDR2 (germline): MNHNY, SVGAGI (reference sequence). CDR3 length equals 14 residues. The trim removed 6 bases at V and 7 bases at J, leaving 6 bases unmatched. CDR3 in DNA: TGTGCCAGCAGACCACAGGGGGCGGGTGAAAAACTGTTTTTT. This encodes CASRPQGAGEKLFF.

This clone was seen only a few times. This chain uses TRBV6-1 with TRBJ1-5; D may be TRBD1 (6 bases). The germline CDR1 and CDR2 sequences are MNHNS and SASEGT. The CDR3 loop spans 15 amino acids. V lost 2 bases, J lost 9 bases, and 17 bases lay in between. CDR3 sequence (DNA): TGTGCCAGCAGTGAAAGCTCGACAGGTACCTGGCCCCAGCATTTT. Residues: CASSESSTGTWPQHF.

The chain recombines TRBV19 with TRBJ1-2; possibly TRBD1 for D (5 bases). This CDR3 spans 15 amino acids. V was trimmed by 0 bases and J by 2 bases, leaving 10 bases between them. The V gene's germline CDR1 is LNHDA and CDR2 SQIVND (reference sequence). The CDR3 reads CASSIDVRGNYGYTF. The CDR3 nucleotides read TGTGCCAGTAGTATAGACGTTCGGGGGAACTATGGCTACACCTTC.

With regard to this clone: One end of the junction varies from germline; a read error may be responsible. CDR3 protein: CSSSLDISSYEQYF. CDR3 DNA sequence: TGTTCCAGCAGCTTGGACATAAGTAGCTACGAGCAGTACTTC. J is TRBJ2-7 and V is TRBV7-9, with TRBD1 as a possible D gene (5 bases). Germline-derived CDR1 and CDR2 are SEHNR and FQNEAQ (reference sequence). The CDR3 runs 14 residues.

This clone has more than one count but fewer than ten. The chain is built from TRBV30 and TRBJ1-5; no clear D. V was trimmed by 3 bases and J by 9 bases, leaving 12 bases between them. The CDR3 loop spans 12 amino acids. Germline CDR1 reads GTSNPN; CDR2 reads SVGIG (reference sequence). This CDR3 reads CAWRTGGGPQHF. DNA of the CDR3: TGTGCCTGGAGAACCGGTGGAGGGCCCCAGCATTTT.

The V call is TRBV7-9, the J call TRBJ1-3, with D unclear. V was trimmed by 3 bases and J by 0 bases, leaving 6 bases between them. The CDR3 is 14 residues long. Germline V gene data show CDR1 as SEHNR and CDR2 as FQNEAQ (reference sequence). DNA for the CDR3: TGTGCCAGCAGCTTCACAGACTCTGGAAACACCATATATTTT. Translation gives CASSFTDSGNTIYF. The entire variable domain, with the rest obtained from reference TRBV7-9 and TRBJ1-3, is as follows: DTGVSQNPRHKITKRGQNVTFRCDPISEHNRLYWYRQTLGQGPEFLTYFQNEAQLEKSRLLSDRFSAERPKGSFSTLEIQRTEQGDSAMYLCASSFTDSGNTIYFGEGSWLTVV.

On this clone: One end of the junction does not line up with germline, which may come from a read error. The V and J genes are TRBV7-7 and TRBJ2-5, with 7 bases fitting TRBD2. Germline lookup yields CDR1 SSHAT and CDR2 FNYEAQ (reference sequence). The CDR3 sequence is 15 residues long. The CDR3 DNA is TGTGCTAGCAGCTTATCAAGGCGGGAGTGGGAGACCCAGTACTTC. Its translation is CASSLSRREWETQYF.

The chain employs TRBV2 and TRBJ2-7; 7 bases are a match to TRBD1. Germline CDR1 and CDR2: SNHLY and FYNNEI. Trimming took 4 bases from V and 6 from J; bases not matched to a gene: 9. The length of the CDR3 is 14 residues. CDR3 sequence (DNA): TGTGCCAGCAGTGCCAAATTAAGGGACAGCGAGCAGTACTTC. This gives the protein CASSAKLRDSEQYF.

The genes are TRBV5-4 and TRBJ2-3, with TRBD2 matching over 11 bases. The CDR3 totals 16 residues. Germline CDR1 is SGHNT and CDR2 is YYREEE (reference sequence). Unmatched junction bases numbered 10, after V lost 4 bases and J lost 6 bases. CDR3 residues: CASSAGGSGRGDTQYF. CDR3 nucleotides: TGTGCCAGCAGCGCCGGTGGTAGCGGGAGGGGGGATACGCAGTATTTT.

The CDR3 sequence: CASSLSGLANEQFF. The CDR3 DNA reads TGTGCCAGCAGCTTGTCGGGACTAGCGAATGAGCAGTTCTTC. The genes are TRBV5-8 and TRBJ2-1; TRBD2 agrees at 10 bases. There are 14 residues in the CDR3. Looked up from germline, CDR1 is SGHTS and CDR2 is YDEGEE. The V and J ends lost 1 base and 7 bases, in that order; junction bases with no gene match: 2.

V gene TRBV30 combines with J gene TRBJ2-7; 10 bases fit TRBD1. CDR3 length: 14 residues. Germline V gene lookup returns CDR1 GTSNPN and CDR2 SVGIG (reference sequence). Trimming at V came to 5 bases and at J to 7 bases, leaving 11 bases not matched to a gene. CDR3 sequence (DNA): TGTGCCTGGGACCCCGGACAGGGGGTCTTTGAGCAGTACTTC. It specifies CAWDPGQGVFEQYF.